This T cell receptor (beta chain) was captured in a study of blood T cells in healthy people across ages. Study-wide points: Naive T cell percentage and TCR beta diversity correlated strongly.

Concerning this clonotype: Its antigen is still unknown.

A sample-barcoded 5' primer and a J-beta primer mix were used in a second PCR of roughly 7 to 11 cycles. Carrying 12 random nucleotides, a template-switch adaptor labeled each individual cDNA molecule. Each CDR3 protein gets one entry after TCRdb re-called the 5' RACE reads with MiXCR. Of about a million distinct CDR3 sequences in the sample, roughly half were seen once. The CDR3 is made up of 14 amino acids. Germline V gives CDR1 DFQATT, CDR2 SNEGSKA (reference sequence). V gave up 1 base and J gave up 2 bases, with 11 bases separating them. Isolated PBMCs totaled at least 6 million in each sample. V and J are TRBV20-1 and TRBJ2-5; D gene uncertain. The source is a woman in her sixties or seventies in good health. The sequencing sample was made of blood. The CDR3 DNA follows: TGCAGTGCTAGAGTCAGCCCAGTGCAAGAGACCCAGTACTTC. As protein: CSARVSPVQETQYF.